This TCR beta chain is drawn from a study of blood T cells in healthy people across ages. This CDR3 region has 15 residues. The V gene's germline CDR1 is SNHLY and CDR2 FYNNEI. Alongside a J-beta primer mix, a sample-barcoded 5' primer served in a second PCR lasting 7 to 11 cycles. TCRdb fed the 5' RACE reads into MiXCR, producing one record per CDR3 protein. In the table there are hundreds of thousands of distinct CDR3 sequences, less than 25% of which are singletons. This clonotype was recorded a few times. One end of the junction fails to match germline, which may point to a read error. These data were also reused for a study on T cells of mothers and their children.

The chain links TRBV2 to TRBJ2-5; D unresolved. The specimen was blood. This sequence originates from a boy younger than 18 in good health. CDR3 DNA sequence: TGTGTCAGCAGTGAAGCGCGTCTACGTACGGAGACCCAGTACTTC. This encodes CVSSEARLRTETQYF.